Listed below are T cell receptor beta chains from one sample, sequenced in a study of T cells in tuberculosis. Sequencing was performed with immunoSEQ multiplex PCR; in TCRdb, only in-frame clones are kept and a portion is missing. The table has tens of thousands of clones, approximately 90% seen once. The input for sequencing was PBMCs, taken at tuberculosis diagnosis. The receptor set was obtained from an adult with tuberculosis. Each CDR3 is given with its conserved first and last residue. The D gene is left open where the match is weak. Clone size is shown for a subset of rows, as once, few, many or a class of expanded clone.

j_call: TRBJ2-7
d_call: NA
clone_size: NA
v_call: TRBV9
cdr3_nt: TGTGCCAGCAGCGTAGGAGGCGGCGGGACCTACGAGCAGTACTTC
cdr3_aa: CASSVGGGGTYEQYF

j_call: TRBJ2-1
d_call: TRBD2
clone_size: NA
v_call: TRBV5-1
cdr3_nt: TGCGCCAGCAGCTTGCCCCGGACTAGCGGGGGGCGCAATGAGCAGTTCTTC
cdr3_aa: CASSLPRTSGGRNEQFF

j_call: TRBJ1-4
d_call: NA
clone_size: once
v_call: TRBV2
cdr3_nt: TGTGCCAGCAACTTCGAGGGCGGGGGGAATGAAAAACTGTTTTTT
cdr3_aa: CASNFEGGGNEKLFF

j_call: TRBJ2-2
d_call: TRBD1
clone_size: NA
v_call: TRBV27
cdr3_nt: TGTGCCAGCAGAAGGGGACAGGGGGCGAACACCGGGGAGCTGTTTTTT
cdr3_aa: CASRRGQGANTGELFF

j_call: TRBJ1-6
d_call: NA
clone_size: once
v_call: TRBV7-2
cdr3_nt: TGTGCCAGCAGTTCAGGGGATACGCATAATTCACCCCTCCACTTT
cdr3_aa: CASSSGDTHNSPLHF

j_call: TRBJ2-7
d_call: TRBD2
clone_size: few
v_call: TRBV15
cdr3_nt: TGTGCCACCAGCAGAGATAGCGGGGGCTCCTACGAGCAGTACTTC
cdr3_aa: CATSRDSGGSYEQYF

j_call: TRBJ1-1
d_call: TRBD1
clone_size: NA
v_call: TRBV5-4
cdr3_nt: TGTGCCAGCAGCTGGGACAGCCGGAACACTGAAGCTTTCTTT
cdr3_aa: CASSWDSRNTEAFF

j_call: TRBJ1-5
d_call: NA
clone_size: NA
v_call: TRBV10-2
cdr3_nt: TGCGCCAGCAGTGAAAGCGGGGGAAGCAATCAGCCCCAGCATTTT
cdr3_aa: CASSESGGSNQPQHF

j_call: TRBJ2-2
d_call: NA
clone_size: NA
v_call: TRBV25-1
cdr3_nt: TGTGCCAGCAGCTCTCCTCGGGGAGGGAACACCGGGGAGCTGTTTTTT
cdr3_aa: CASSSPRGGNTGELFF

j_call: TRBJ2-7
d_call: NA
clone_size: NA
v_call: TRBV5-1
cdr3_nt: TGCGCCAGCAGCTTGCTGGCGGGATCGCTCTCCTACGAGCAGTACTTC
cdr3_aa: CASSLLAGSLSYEQYF

j_call: TRBJ1-1
d_call: TRBD1
clone_size: NA
v_call: TRBV28
cdr3_nt: TGTGCCACAAGGGACAGTGGGATTTCTGAAGCTTTCTTT
cdr3_aa: CATRDSGISEAFF

j_call: TRBJ2-5
d_call: NA
clone_size: once
v_call: TRBV29-1
cdr3_nt: TGCAGCGCCTCAGGGTTACCCCAACAAAAGACCCAGTACTTC
cdr3_aa: CSASGLPQQKTQYF

j_call: TRBJ1-2
d_call: TRBD1
clone_size: NA
v_call: TRBV5-6
cdr3_nt: TGTGCCAGCAGCTTGGACCCGGGACAGGGGGCTGAATATGGCTACACCTTC
cdr3_aa: CASSLDPGQGAEYGYTF

j_call: TRBJ2-3
d_call: TRBD2
clone_size: NA
v_call: TRBV19
cdr3_nt: TGTGCCAGTAGTACAGGGACTAGCAGCAGAGATACGCAGTATTTT
cdr3_aa: CASSTGTSSRDTQYF

j_call: TRBJ2-2
d_call: NA
clone_size: NA
v_call: TRBV12-5
cdr3_nt: TGTGCTAGTGGCCGGGGGACCGGGGAGCTGTTTTTT
cdr3_aa: CASGRGTGELFF

j_call: TRBJ2-3
d_call: TRBD2
clone_size: NA
v_call: TRBV9
cdr3_nt: TGTGCCAGCAGCCCCAGACCCCGGGGGGATCTCACAGATACGCAGTATTTT
cdr3_aa: CASSPRPRGDLTDTQYF

j_call: TRBJ2-3
d_call: NA
clone_size: NA
v_call: TRBV6-6
cdr3_nt: TGTGCCAGCAGTTACTCGAATGGGGAGTTCACAGATACGCAGTATTTT
cdr3_aa: CASSYSNGEFTDTQYF

j_call: TRBJ2-5
d_call: NA
clone_size: NA
v_call: TRBV20-1
cdr3_nt: TGCAGTGCTTACTTTCGAGAGACCCAGTACTTC
cdr3_aa: CSAYFRETQYF

j_call: TRBJ2-3
d_call: NA
clone_size: NA
v_call: TRBV5-1
cdr3_nt: TGCGCCAGCAGCTGGAGAAGCGAGTCAGATACGCAGTATTTT
cdr3_aa: CASSWRSESDTQYF

j_call: TRBJ1-6
d_call: NA
clone_size: NA
v_call: TRBV7-2
cdr3_nt: TGTGCCTGTAATTTCCCAGGGTCTTTGTCACCCCTCCACTTT
cdr3_aa: CACNFPGSLSPLHF

j_call: TRBJ2-7
d_call: TRBD1
clone_size: NA
v_call: TRBV5-1
cdr3_nt: TGCGCCAGCAGCTTGGACAGGGGGCCCTACGAGCAGTACTTC
cdr3_aa: CASSLDRGPYEQYF

j_call: TRBJ1-3
d_call: NA
clone_size: NA
v_call: TRBV15
cdr3_nt: TGTGCCACCAGCAGAGATAGGGGCTCTGGAAACACCATATATTTT
cdr3_aa: CATSRDRGSGNTIYF

j_call: TRBJ2-6
d_call: NA
clone_size: once
v_call: TRBV4-3
cdr3_nt: TGCGCCAGCAGCCAAGACGGCGGGCGCTCTGGGGCCAACGTCCTGACTTTC
cdr3_aa: CASSQDGGRSGANVLTF

j_call: TRBJ1-2
d_call: TRBD1
clone_size: once
v_call: TRBV11-2
cdr3_nt: TGTGCCAGCAGCTTAGATGCCAGGGGGTCGGGCTACACCTTC
cdr3_aa: CASSLDARGSGYTF

j_call: TRBJ2-1
d_call: NA
clone_size: NA
v_call: TRBV4-3
cdr3_nt: TGCGCCAGCAGGTCAGGGGCATACTCCTACAATGAGCAGTTCTTC
cdr3_aa: CASRSGAYSYNEQFF

j_call: TRBJ2-3
d_call: TRBD1
clone_size: NA
v_call: TRBV4-1
cdr3_nt: TGCGCCAGCAGCCAAGATCGGCGACAGGGGATACGCACAGATACGCAGTATTTT
cdr3_aa: CASSQDRRQGIRTDTQYF

j_call: TRBJ2-3
d_call: NA
clone_size: NA
v_call: TRBV30
cdr3_nt: TGTGCCTGGAGTTTCACCGCGGGTTCAGATACGCAGTATTTT
cdr3_aa: CAWSFTAGSDTQYF

j_call: TRBJ2-3
d_call: NA
clone_size: NA
v_call: TRBV6-5
cdr3_nt: TGTGCCAGTTCGGGGACTACAGGGGGTGGAGATACGCAGTATTTT
cdr3_aa: CASSGTTGGGDTQYF

j_call: TRBJ2-3
d_call: NA
clone_size: NA
v_call: TRBV30
cdr3_nt: TGTGCCTGGAACCTAGGGGGCACAGATACGCAGTATTTT
cdr3_aa: CAWNLGGTDTQYF

j_call: TRBJ1-5
d_call: NA
clone_size: NA
v_call: TRBV5-8
cdr3_nt: TGTGCCAGCAGCTTGGTTCCGCAGGCCAATCAGCCCCAGCATTTT
cdr3_aa: CASSLVPQANQPQHF

j_call: TRBJ1-4
d_call: TRBD1
clone_size: once
v_call: TRBV29-1
cdr3_nt: TGCAGCGTTGAAGGGGACAGGGCCCGGGAAAAACTGTTTTTT
cdr3_aa: CSVEGDRAREKLFF

j_call: TRBJ2-2
d_call: TRBD1
clone_size: NA
v_call: TRBV11-2
cdr3_nt: TGTGCCAGCAGAGAAACAGGGGGGAATCATGGCGGGGAGCTGTTTTTT
cdr3_aa: CASRETGGNHGGELFF

j_call: TRBJ2-5
d_call: NA
clone_size: NA
v_call: TRBV23-1
cdr3_nt: TGCGCCAGCAGTCAACCCCCAGGGATCGTCGAGACCCAGTACTTC
cdr3_aa: CASSQPPGIVETQYF

j_call: TRBJ2-7
d_call: TRBD2
clone_size: NA
v_call: TRBV9
cdr3_nt: TGTGCCAGCAGCGTAGATCGGACTAGGGACGAGCAGTACTTC
cdr3_aa: CASSVDRTRDEQYF

j_call: TRBJ2-5
d_call: NA
clone_size: NA
v_call: TRBV2
cdr3_nt: TGTGCCAGCGCGGCGGGAGAGACCCAGTACTTC
cdr3_aa: CASAAGETQYF

j_call: TRBJ2-3
d_call: TRBD2
clone_size: NA
v_call: TRBV30
cdr3_nt: TGTGCCTGGAGTGGACTAGCCGGGGCAGATACGCAGTATTTT
cdr3_aa: CAWSGLAGADTQYF

j_call: TRBJ2-1
d_call: TRBD1
clone_size: once
v_call: TRBV9
cdr3_nt: TGTGCCAGCAGCTCGTGGGGACAGCAGCAGTTCTTC
cdr3_aa: CASSSWGQQQFF

j_call: TRBJ2-2
d_call: NA
clone_size: NA
v_call: TRBV13
cdr3_nt: TGTGCCAGCACCTCTCGCGCCGGGGAGCTGTTTTTT
cdr3_aa: CASTSRAGELFF

j_call: TRBJ1-6
d_call: NA
clone_size: NA
v_call: TRBV7-2
cdr3_nt: TGTGCCAGCAGCCAGAAGGAGTCCTTAACAGGGAATTCACCCCTCCACTTT
cdr3_aa: CASSQKESLTGNSPLHF

j_call: TRBJ2-3
d_call: TRBD2
clone_size: NA
v_call: TRBV2
cdr3_nt: TGTGCCAGCAAAGCCGGACTAGCGGGGGTCCAGGGCACAGATACGCAGTATTTT
cdr3_aa: CASKAGLAGVQGTDTQYF

j_call: TRBJ1-4
d_call: TRBD1
clone_size: NA
v_call: TRBV30
cdr3_nt: TGTGCCTGTGACAGGGGGGTTTTAGGAAAACTGTTTTTT
cdr3_aa: CACDRGVLGKLFF

j_call: TRBJ1-4
d_call: NA
clone_size: NA
v_call: TRBV28
cdr3_nt: TGTGCCAGCAGTTTTACAGCTGCAACTAATGAAAAACTGTTTTTT
cdr3_aa: CASSFTAATNEKLFF

j_call: TRBJ2-1
d_call: NA
clone_size: NA
v_call: TRBV6-5
cdr3_nt: TGTGCCAGCAGTTACGACAGACAGTCGGGTGAGCAGTTCTTC
cdr3_aa: CASSYDRQSGEQFF

j_call: TRBJ1-2
d_call: NA
clone_size: NA
v_call: TRBV30
cdr3_nt: TGTGCCTGGAGTGTGAGCTACTATGGCTACACCTTC
cdr3_aa: CAWSVSYYGYTF